A single sample is the source of the 18 T cell receptor beta chains below, sequenced in a study of CD8 T cells in ankylosing spondylitis. One entry per CDR3 protein, called by TCRdb with MiXCR from the 5' RACE reads. The sample lists roughly 130,000 distinct CDR3 sequences, about an eighth occurring once. Sequences were obtained from blood, either unsorted or a sorted T cell fraction (not recorded which). These receptors were collected from a female donor with ankylosing spondylitis or in good health (not recorded which).

There are a few counts of this clonotype. The gene calls are TRBV7-2 and TRBJ2-1, with TRBD2 matching over 15 bases. The germline V gene encodes CDR1 SGHTA and CDR2 FQGNSA. The CDR3 extends over 17 amino acids. Losses at the gene ends were 1 base for V and 8 bases for J; bases not matched to a gene: 6. The CDR3, as DNA: TGTGCCAGCAGCTTAGTAAGGACTAGCGGGGGGGCCTATGAGCAGTTCTTC. Translated, it gives CASSLVRTSGGAYEQFF.

This clonotype has a handful of counts. This sequence joins TRBV5-1 and TRBJ1-2; D unclear. V was pared by 0 bases and J by 4 bases, with 16 bases between. The CDR3 sequence is 16 residues long. Germline-derived CDR1 and CDR2 are SGHRS and YFSETQ. CDR3 region: CASSLERVTARYGYTF. The CDR3 coding sequence is TGCGCCAGCAGCTTGGAACGAGTCACGGCACGCTATGGCTACACCTTC.

This clonotype was picked up a small number of times. The chain employs TRBV20-1 and TRBJ1-1, with TRBD1 matching over 10 bases. V trimming: 5 bases; J trimming: 5 bases; junction bases outside the gene matches: 8. Germline V gives CDR1 DFQATT, CDR2 SNEGSKA (reference sequence). The CDR3 extends over 14 amino acids. The CDR3 nucleotides read TGCAGTGCTCTCGACAGGGGGCGGGGAACTGAAGCTTTCTTT. It codes for CSALDRGRGTEAFF.

The chain has TRBV11-2 and TRBJ2-1, with 10 nucleotides matching TRBD1. CDR1 is SGHAT and CDR2 is FQNNGV in the germline V gene. The CDR3 contains 15 residues. V lost 4 bases, J lost 7 bases, and 7 bases stayed unmatched. CDR3 protein: CASSSGTGALNEQFF. The CDR3 DNA reads as TGTGCCAGCAGCTCCGGGACAGGGGCTTTAAATGAGCAGTTCTTC.

This clonotype was seen at least ten times. V and J are TRBV12-3 or TRBV12-4 and TRBJ2-2, with 7 bases matching TRBD1. Unmatched junction bases numbered 9, after V lost 8 bases and J lost 6 bases. The CDR3 runs 14 residues. The CDR3 is CASEKRQGAGELFF. The CDR3 DNA reads as TGTGCCAGCGAAAAAAGACAGGGAGCCGGGGAGCTGTTTTTT.

The chain links TRBV5-1 to TRBJ2-7; D remains ambiguous. Trimming stripped 3 bases from V and 6 bases from J, with 16 bases between. This CDR3 region has 14 residues. Germline V CDR1 and CDR2: SGHRS, YFSETQ. The CDR3 loop reads CASSSEKWGSEQYF. In DNA form, the CDR3 reads TGCGCCAGCAGCTCCGAAAAATGGGGATCCGAGCAGTACTTC.

The V gene is TRBV19, the J gene TRBJ1-1; no definite D call. Germline V gives CDR1 LNHDA, CDR2 SQIVND (reference sequence). Trimming stripped 3 bases from V and 4 bases from J, with 15 bases between. The CDR3 extends over 15 amino acids. This chain's CDR3 is CASSIRKVSGTEAFF. DNA of the CDR3: TGTGCCAGTAGTATTCGGAAGGTTTCTGGCACTGAAGCTTTCTTT.

In this sample, this clonotype turned up many times. The J gene is TRBJ2-7, the V gene TRBV27; D is perhaps TRBD1 (5 bases). CDR3 length: 15 amino acids. Germline assignment: CDR1 MNHEY and CDR2 SMNVEV (reference sequence). Trimming cost V 6 bases and J 0 bases, with 15 bases left between them. The CDR3 loop reads CASSRKDKGSYEQYF. Here the CDR3 DNA reads TGTGCCAGCAGCCGAAAGGACAAAGGCTCCTACGAGCAGTACTTC.

As regards this clonotype: A single base separates this from a much larger clone, so it may be a read error. This sequence joins TRBV9 and TRBJ2-3, with 10 nucleotides matching TRBD2. Germline lookup yields CDR1 SGDLS and CDR2 YYNGEE. This CDR3 contains 15 residues. The CDR3 loop reads CAGSVAGGGTDTQYF. The CDR3 DNA reads TGTGCCGGCAGCGTAGCGGGGGGCGGCACAGATACGCAGTATTTT.

This clonotype was detected ten times or more. This chain uses TRBV3-1 with TRBJ2-1; 7 bases fit TRBD2. Germline trimming cut 4 bases from V and 4 bases from J; bases unmatched to any gene: 7. The CDR3 has 15 amino acids. CDR1 LGHDT and CDR2 YNNKEL come from the germline V gene (reference sequence). The CDR3: CASSPLASGYNEQFF. The CDR3, as DNA: TGTGCCAGCAGCCCCCTAGCTAGCGGTTACAATGAGCAGTTCTTC.

This clonotype appeared many times. The chain employs TRBV20-1 and TRBJ2-3; TRBD2 matches 8 bases. V shed 0 bases, J shed 5 bases, and the junction held 13 bases outside the gene matches. Germline CDR1 is DFQATT and CDR2 is SNEGSKA (reference sequence). This CDR3 spans 17 amino acids. CDR3 in amino acids: CSARDLRLAGPRDTQYF. In nucleotides, the CDR3 is TGCAGTGCTAGAGATCTTAGGCTAGCGGGCCCAAGAGATACGCAGTATTTT.

V and J are TRBV2 and TRBJ2-1; TRBD2 agrees at 10 bases. Looked up from germline, CDR1 is SNHLY and CDR2 is FYNNEI. The CDR3 is 16 residues long. The V and J ends lost 5 bases and 3 bases, in that order; junction bases with no gene match: 7. The CDR3 sequence: CASSRSSGRDYNEQFF. CDR3 DNA sequence: TGTGCCAGCAGTAGATCAAGCGGGAGGGACTACAATGAGCAGTTCTTC. Full variable domain (rest looked up from reference TRBV2 and TRBJ2-1): EPEVTQTPSHQVTQMGQEVILRCVPISNHLYFYWYRQILGQKVEFLVSFYNNEISEKSEIFDDQFSVERPDGSNFTLKIRSTKLEDSAMYFCASSRSSGRDYNEQFFGPGTRLTVL.

The chain's CDR3 is CASSQDVRGGDTQYF. CDR3 DNA: TGCGCCAGCAGCCAAGATGTGAGGGGCGGGGATACGCAGTATTTT. The chain couples TRBV4-1 to TRBJ2-3; D assignment may be TRBD1 or TRBD2 (5 bases each). The V end lost 0 bases, the J end lost 6 bases, and 13 bases lay between the germline ends. This CDR3 has 15 amino acids. CDR1 is MGHRA, CDR2 YSYEKL, per germline.

The chain couples TRBV5-1 to TRBJ1-6, with TRBD1 matching over 7 bases. Looked up from germline, CDR1 is SGHRS and CDR2 is YFSETQ. This CDR3 spans 15 amino acids. The trim removed 4 bases at V and 9 bases at J, leaving 10 bases unmatched. This CDR3 reads CASSPETGKGSPLHF. The CDR3 DNA reads TGCGCCAGCAGCCCCGAGACAGGGAAGGGTTCACCCCTCCACTTT.

The CDR3 DNA follows: TGTGCCAGCAGCTTAGCGGGGACACAAGGGGAGACCCAGTACTTC. Encoded protein: CASSLAGTQGETQYF. This rearrangement joins TRBV7-2 to TRBJ2-5; perhaps TRBD1 as D (6 bases). Germline assignment: CDR1 SGHTA and CDR2 FQGNSA. V lost 0 bases and J 5 bases, leaving 13 bases between the germline ends. CDR3 length: 15 amino acids.

The chain couples TRBV11-2 to TRBJ1-1, with TRBD1 as a possible D gene (5 bases). V shed 5 bases and J shed 11 bases, with 18 bases lying between them. Germline-derived CDR1 and CDR2 are SGHAT and FQNNGV. This CDR3 comprises 13 residues. CDR3 sequence reads: CASSLGTVASAFF. Written as DNA, the CDR3 is TGTGCCAGCAGCCTCGGGACTGTTGCTTCGGCTTTCTTT.

The chain joins TRBV18 to TRBJ1-1; TRBD1 might be the D (5 bases). The CDR3 is 16 residues long. Trimming removed 0 bases from V and 1 base from J, with 12 bases in between. CDR1 and CDR2 from the germline V gene are KGHSH and LQKENI. The CDR3 region has the DNA TGTGCCAGCTCACCACCGACGGACACCCAGAACACTGAAGCTTTCTTT. Amino acids: CASSPPTDTQNTEAFF.

This clonotype appeared many times. The chain couples TRBV5-5 to TRBJ2-7, with D maybe TRBD1 (5 bases). Per the germline V gene, CDR1 is SGHKS and CDR2 is YYEKEE (reference sequence). This CDR3 has 14 residues. Trimming shortened V by 1 base and J by 3 bases, and 11 bases separated the two germline ends. Written as DNA, the CDR3 is TGTGCCAGCAGCTTGCAGGACATGAACTACGAGCAGTACTTC. Translation: CASSLQDMNYEQYF.